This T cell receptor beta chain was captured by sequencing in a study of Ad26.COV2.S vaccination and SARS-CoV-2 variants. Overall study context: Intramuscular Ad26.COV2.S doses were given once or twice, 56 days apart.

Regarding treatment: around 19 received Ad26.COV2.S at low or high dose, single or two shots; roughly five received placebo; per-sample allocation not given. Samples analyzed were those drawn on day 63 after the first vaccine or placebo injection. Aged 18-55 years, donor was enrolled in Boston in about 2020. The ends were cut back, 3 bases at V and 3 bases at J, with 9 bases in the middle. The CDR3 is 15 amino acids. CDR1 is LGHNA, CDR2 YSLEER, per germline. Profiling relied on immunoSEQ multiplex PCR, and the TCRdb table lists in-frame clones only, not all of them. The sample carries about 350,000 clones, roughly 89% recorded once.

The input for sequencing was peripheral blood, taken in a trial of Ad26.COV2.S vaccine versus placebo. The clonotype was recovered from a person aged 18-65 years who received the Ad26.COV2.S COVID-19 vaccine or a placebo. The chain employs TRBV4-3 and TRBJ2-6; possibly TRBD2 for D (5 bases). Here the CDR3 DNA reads TGCGCCAGCAGCCAGGAGGCAGGTGGGGCCAACGTCCTGACTTTC. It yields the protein CASSQEAGGANVLTF.